The next 22 T cell receptor beta chains were all read from a single sample in a study of human T cells and chemical hapten exposure. The time point denotes: patch test 2, 6 weeks after DPC sensitization. Treatment: therapeutic diphenylcyclopropenone sensitization with weekly scalp DPC. One entry per CDR3 protein, called by TCRdb with MiXCR from the RACE reads. The sample lists 350,000 to 400,000 distinct CDR3 sequences, under 6.5% occurring once. The source material was whole blood, sampled in connection with sensitization to the hapten diphenylcyclopropenone (DPC). The origin of the receptors is a woman aged 18-29 years with alopecia areata. Some clones in this sample may be carry-over from other donors' samples.

V is TRBV7-9 and J is TRBJ2-5; no definite D call. The V gene lost 5 bases and the J gene lost 1 base, with 14 bases spanning the gap. This CDR3 is built from 15 residues. Germline CDR1 and CDR2: SEHNR and FQNEAQ (reference sequence). CDR3 sequence (DNA): TGTGCCAGCAGCCACCGACTGGCTACCCAAGAGACCCAGTACTTC. As protein: CASSHRLATQETQYF. Using reference TRBV7-9 and TRBJ2-5 for the parts outside the CDR3, the full variable domain is DTGVSQNPRHKITKRGQNVTFRCDPISEHNRLYWYRQTLGQGPEFLTYFQNEAQLEKSRLLSDRFSAERPKGSFSTLEIQRTEQGDSAMYLCASSHRLATQETQYFGPGTRLLVL.

V usage is TRBV4-3 and J usage is TRBJ2-2; no reliable D call. The CDR3 extends over 16 amino acids. Germline lookup yields CDR1 LGHNA and CDR2 YSLEER. Deletions cut 3 bases from V and 0 bases from J, with 11 bases between. CDR3 nucleotide sequence: TGCGCCAGCAGCCACGGAGAGACCCCGAACACCGGGGAGCTGTTTTTT. Translating it yields CASSHGETPNTGELFF.

This clonotype was seen ten or more times. V gene TRBV29-1 combines with J gene TRBJ1-1; 7 positions agree with TRBD1. Germline-derived CDR1 and CDR2 are SQVTM and ANQGSEA. This CDR3 is built from 12 residues. The V segment lost 6 bases and the J segment 0 bases; nucleotides outside the gene matches: 1. The CDR3 nucleotides read TGCAGCGTCGGACAGGTGAACACTGAAGCTTTCTTT. Translating gives CSVGQVNTEAFF. Complete variable domain (other parts from reference TRBV29-1 and TRBJ1-1): SAVISQKPSRDICQRGTSLTIQCQVDSQVTMMFWYRQQPGQSLTLIATANQGSEATYESGFVIDKFPISRPNLTFSTLTVSNMSPEDSSIYLCSVGQVNTEAFFGQGTRLTVV.

The chain links TRBV12-3 or TRBV12-4 to TRBJ1-2; D not certain. The CDR3 spans 14 residues. Trimming took 6 bases from V and 4 from J, leaving 15 bases between them. The CDR3 nucleotides are TGTGCCAGCAGCCCTACGGACGGCCCCTATGGCTACACCTTC. Translation: CASSPTDGPYGYTF.

This clonotype showed up just a few times. The rearrangement uses TRBV20-1 and TRBJ2-3; D unresolved. Deletions cut 3 bases from V and 4 bases from J, with 17 bases between. Germline CDR1 reads DFQATT; CDR2 reads SNEGSKA (reference sequence). The CDR3 has 15 amino acids. The CDR3 bases are TGCAGTGCTAGTATAAGGGCCTTCGGCGCAGATACGCAGTATTTT. This gives the protein CSASIRAFGADTQYF.

This chain links TRBV7-9 with TRBJ1-6; no clear D gene. The V end lost 5 bases, the J end lost 3 bases, and 11 bases lay between the germline ends. Germline V gene sequence: CDR1 SEHNR, CDR2 FQNEAQ (reference sequence). The CDR3 contains 15 residues. The CDR3 sequence: CASSNGLLYNSPLHF. CDR3 sequence (DNA): TGTGCCAGCAGCAATGGGCTTCTCTATAATTCACCCCTCCACTTT.

CDR3 DNA sequence: TGTGCCAGCAGTTACCAGGGACGGATCAACACTGAAGCTTTCTTT. Translating gives CASSYQGRINTEAFF. V is TRBV6-2 or TRBV6-3 and J is TRBJ1-1; tentatively, D is TRBD1 (5 bases). Germline CDR1 is MNHEY and CDR2 is SVGEGT. V lost 2 bases and J lost 2, with 12 bases in between. The CDR3 contains 15 residues.

In this sample, this clonotype turned up a few times. Here the CDR3 reads CASSQGAEMNTEAFF. The CDR3 DNA sequence: TGTGCCAGCAGCCAAGGCGCGGAGATGAACACTGAAGCTTTCTTT. The V call is TRBV3-1, the J call TRBJ1-1; D is unclear. This CDR3 comprises 15 residues. Trimming removed 1 base at V and 0 bases at J, with 9 bases between. The germline V gene encodes CDR1 LGHDT and CDR2 YNNKEL (reference sequence).

This clonotype was seen many times. The rearrangement joins TRBV20-1 to TRBJ2-3, with D possibly TRBD2 on 6 matching bases. Looked up from germline, CDR1 is DFQATT and CDR2 is SNEGSKA (reference sequence). Trimming left V 0 bases short and J 0 bases short, with 13 bases between. The CDR3 is 16 residues long. The CDR3 DNA sequence: TGCAGTGCTAGAGATCTCCAGCGGGCGAGCACAGATACGCAGTATTTT. Encoded protein: CSARDLQRASTDTQYF.

This clonotype came up a few times. The chain couples TRBV12-3 or TRBV12-4 to TRBJ2-6; a weak D match, TRBD1 (6 bases). The CDR3 has 14 residues. The V end lost 10 bases, the J end lost 4 bases, and 14 bases lay between the germline ends. CDR3 sequence: CATEGESGANVLTF. The CDR3 DNA follows: TGTGCCACAGAGGGGGAATCCGGGGCCAACGTCCTGACTTTC.

This clonotype came up many times. This chain uses TRBV5-1 with TRBJ1-5, with unresolved D. Looked up from germline, CDR1 is SGHRS and CDR2 is YFSETQ. The V gene lost 3 bases and the J gene lost 2 bases, with 9 bases spanning the gap. The CDR3 is made up of 14 amino acids. The CDR3 spells CASSSGEGNQPQHF. CDR3 in DNA: TGCGCCAGCAGCTCCGGAGAGGGCAATCAGCCCCAGCATTTT.

The chain recombines TRBV4-1 with TRBJ2-4; a possible D gene is TRBD2 (6 bases). CDR3 size: 16 residues. Trimming pared 3 bases from V and 6 bases from J, leaving 18 bases between. CDR1 and CDR2 (germline): MGHRA, YSYEKL. The CDR3 sequence: CASSQPLREALNIQYF. The CDR3 nucleotides are TGCGCCAGCAGCCAGCCACTGAGGGAGGCCTTAAACATTCAGTACTTC.

The table lists this clonotype with many counts. CDR3 sequence reads: CASSYSAGSPLHF. For the CDR3, the DNA is TGTGCCAGCAGTTACTCGGCGGGTTCACCCCTCCACTTT. The rearrangement joins TRBV6-5 to TRBJ1-6, with D unresolved. The V end lost 0 bases, the J end lost 9 bases, and 6 bases lay between the germline ends. Germline CDR1 and CDR2: MNHEY and SVGAGI. The CDR3 is made up of 13 amino acids.

This clonotype was counted many times. V gene TRBV27 combines with J gene TRBJ1-1; 8 bases match TRBD1. The germline V gene encodes CDR1 MNHEY and CDR2 SMNVEV (reference sequence). V lost 5 bases and J lost 0; bases outside the gene matches: 5. The CDR3 runs to 15 residues. CDR3 in amino acids: CASSPQTGVNTEAFF. The CDR3 region has the DNA TGTGCCAGCAGTCCCCAGACAGGGGTGAACACTGAAGCTTTCTTT.

This rearrangement joins TRBV14 to TRBJ2-1; D remains ambiguous. The CDR3 spans 16 residues. Germline loops: CDR1 SGHDN, CDR2 FVKESK. Between the trimmed V and J ends, which lost 0 bases and 4 bases, there was a span of 13 bases. The CDR3 region is CASSQDLDPLYNEQFF. Here the CDR3 DNA reads TGTGCCAGCAGCCAAGATTTAGATCCACTATACAATGAGCAGTTCTTC. Full variable domain (rest looked up from reference TRBV14 and TRBJ2-1): EAGVTQFPSHSVIEKGQTVTLRCDPISGHDNLYWYRRVMGKEIKFLLHFVKESKQDESGMPNNRFLAERTGGTYSTLKVQPAELEDSGVYFCASSQDLDPLYNEQFFGPGTRLTVL.

This clonotype was counted ten times or more. Here the CDR3 reads CASSPPTETQYF. The CDR3 DNA follows: TGTGCCAGCTCACCACCGACAGAGACCCAGTACTTC. The V and J genes are TRBV18 and TRBJ2-5; D gene uncertain. The CDR3 has 12 residues. Germline lookup yields CDR1 KGHSH and CDR2 LQKENI. Trimming removed 0 bases from V and 4 bases from J, with 3 bases in between.

The table lists this clonotype with a few counts. This sequence joins TRBV6-1 and TRBJ2-7, with 8 bases lining up with TRBD1. Trimming removed 7 bases from V and 2 bases from J; junction bases left unmatched: 7. Per the germline V gene, CDR1 is MNHNS and CDR2 is SASEGT. This CDR3 is built from 14 residues. The CDR3 coding sequence is TGTGCCAGCACTCCAGGGGGCGTGACCTACGAGCAGTACTTC. This sequence encodes CASTPGGVTYEQYF.

J is TRBJ2-7 and V is TRBV5-1, with D perhaps matching TRBD1 (6 bases). The CDR3 sequence is 15 residues long. Deletions cut 4 bases from V and 0 bases from J, with 14 bases between. Germline V gene sequence: CDR1 SGHRS, CDR2 YFSETQ. The CDR3 loop reads CASSPGQFTSYEQYF. The CDR3 nucleotides are TGCGCCAGCAGCCCCGGACAGTTTACCTCCTACGAGCAGTACTTC.

This clonotype was seen only a few times. The chain couples TRBV6-6 to TRBJ2-7, with D possibly TRBD1 on 6 matching bases. V was pared by 7 bases and J by 5 bases, with 9 bases between. Germline lookup yields CDR1 MNHNY and CDR2 SVGAGI (reference sequence). This CDR3 is built from 11 residues. DNA for the CDR3: TGTGCCAGCATGTACAGGGACGAGCAGTACTTC. The encoded protein is CASMYRDEQYF.

This clonotype was picked up a small number of times. The chain joins TRBV6-5 to TRBJ1-3; D gene unclear. Germline assignment: CDR1 MNHEY and CDR2 SVGAGI. The CDR3 runs 12 residues. Trimming took off 4 bases at V and 10 bases at J, with 11 bases between the two ends. CDR3 sequence: CASSSGINTIYF. The CDR3 DNA reads TGTGCCAGCAGTTCTGGGATAAATACCATATATTTT.

This clonotype was seen repeatedly, ten times or more. The chain is built from TRBV7-2 and TRBJ2-3, with 12 bases that match TRBD2. Germline-derived CDR1 and CDR2 are SGHTA and FQGNSA. J gave up 2 bases and V 4 bases, and 10 bases lay outside the gene matches. The CDR3 contains 18 residues. CDR3 in DNA: TGTGCCAGCAGCTCGCTACCTAGCGGGGGGGCCGACACAGATACGCAGTATTTT. Its protein is CASSSLPSGGADTDTQYF. Using reference TRBV7-2 and TRBJ2-3 for the parts outside the CDR3, the full variable domain is GAGVSQSPSNKVTEKGKDVELRCDPISGHTALYWYRQSLGQGLEFLIYFQGNSAPDKSGLPSDRFSAERTGGSVSTLTIQRTQQEDSAVYLCASSSLPSGGADTDTQYFGPGTRLTVL.

This clonotype was recorded many times. The chain employs TRBV5-1 and TRBJ2-4; perhaps D is TRBD1 or TRBD2 (5 bases each). Trimming stripped 2 bases from V and 8 bases from J, with 17 bases between. The length of the CDR3 is 15 residues. CDR1 and CDR2 from the germline V gene are SGHRS and YFSETQ. CDR3 in amino acids: CASSLQDGARDIQYF. The DNA for the CDR3 is TGCGCCAGCAGCTTACAGGACGGGGCCAGGGACATTCAGTACTTC. Looking up the rest from reference TRBV5-1 and TRBJ2-4 gives the full variable domain: KAGVTQTPRYLIKTRGQQVTLSCSPISGHRSVSWYQQTPGQGLQFLFEYFSETQRNKGNFPGRFSGRQFSNSRSEMNVSTLELGDSALYLCASSLQDGARDIQYFGAGTRLSVL.